The 22 T cell receptor beta chains reported below all come from one sample, sequenced in a study of T cell repertoires in cytomegalovirus infection. TCRdb reprocessed the reads via MiXCR and lists one record per CDR3 protein. Here the sample spans hundreds of thousands of distinct CDR3 sequences, approximately 31% being singletons. Antigens for these TCRs are unknown. Sequenced material: cultured CD8+ T cells from PBMCs, taken from culture after CMV antigen stimulation. The origin of the receptors is a human donor in good health (CMV status not recorded). Some clones in this sample may be carry-over from other donors' samples.

This chain links TRBV12-5 with TRBJ2-3, with D perhaps being TRBD1 or TRBD2 (5 bases each). The CDR3 runs to 14 residues. Per germline, CDR1 LGHNT and CDR2 FRNRAP. The V end lost 8 bases, the J end lost 2 bases, and 14 bases lay between the germline ends. The CDR3, as DNA: TGTGCTAGTCGAGGGGATCCCACCACAGATACGCAGTATTTT. Protein: CASRGDPTTDTQYF.

Only a few counts were recorded for this clonotype. This chain joins TRBV2 and TRBJ2-2; 8 nucleotides align to TRBD2. Germline CDR1 SNHLY, CDR2 FYNNEI. The ends lost 3 bases at V and 5 bases at J; junction bases unmatched: 8. There are 16 residues in the CDR3. The CDR3 DNA reads as TGTGCCAGCAGTGATGGACGCGGGGGGAGAACCGGGGAGCTGTTTTTT. It encodes CASSDGRGGRTGELFF.

This chain uses TRBV14 with TRBJ1-1; D is ambiguous. Germline CDR1 and CDR2: SGHDN and FVKESK. The CDR3 is 15 amino acids. V lost 1 base and J 5 bases, leaving 14 bases between the germline ends. The CDR3, as DNA: TGTGCCAGCAGCCAAGGACCAGCTTCGGGTACTGAAGCTTTCTTT. It yields the protein CASSQGPASGTEAFF.

This chain joins TRBV10-3 and TRBJ1-6, with D perhaps TRBD1 (6 bases). Trimming cost V 4 bases and J 4 bases, with 8 bases left between them. This CDR3 has 14 residues. CDR1 and CDR2 (germline): ENHRY, SYGVKD. The CDR3 sequence is CAISGDKYNSPLHF. The CDR3 coding sequence is TGTGCCATCAGTGGGGACAAATATAATTCACCCCTCCACTTT.

This clonotype was recorded a few times. The CDR3 sequence is CASTILGRTDELFF. In DNA, the CDR3 is TGTGCCAGCACCATATTGGGTAGGACGGATGAGCTGTTTTTT. J is TRBJ2-2 and V is TRBV6-2 or TRBV6-3; no clear D gene. The length of the CDR3 is 14 residues. Germline V gene data show CDR1 as MNHEY and CDR2 as SVGEGT. Deletions cut 7 bases from V and 11 bases from J, with 20 bases between.

This chain links TRBV2 with TRBJ1-3, with unresolved D. The CDR3 spans 12 residues. In germline, CDR1 is SNHLY, CDR2 FYNNEI. The CDR3 DNA reads TGTGTCGACCGATCCTCTGGAAACACCATATATTTT. Amino acid sequence: CVDRSSGNTIYF.

This chain joins TRBV2 and TRBJ2-1, with D perhaps matching TRBD1 (6 bases). The CDR3 has 14 amino acids. The germline V gene encodes CDR1 SNHLY and CDR2 FYNNEI. The CDR3 coding sequence is TGTGTCAGTGAACAGGGAATCTCCTACAATGAGCAGTTCTTC. Its protein product is CVSEQGISYNEQFF.

This clonotype was observed a few times. The chain uses TRBV19 and TRBJ2-7; D not resolved. V lost 6 bases and J 2 bases, leaving 11 bases between the germline ends. CDR1 is LNHDA and CDR2 is SQIVND in the germline V gene (reference sequence). The CDR3 runs 13 residues. In nucleotides, the CDR3 is TGTGCCAGTAGCCCGGCCAGAACCTACGAGCAGTACTTC. It specifies CASSPARTYEQYF.

This clonotype occurred many times. The chain recombines TRBV7-8 with TRBJ2-5, with D possibly TRBD1 on 6 matching bases. The CDR3 loop spans 15 amino acids. The germline V and J ends were trimmed by 4 bases and 5 bases, with 17 bases remaining between them. The V gene's germline CDR1 is SGHVS and CDR2 FQNEAQ. The CDR3 is CASSSVTGPDETQYF. In nucleotides, the CDR3 is TGTGCCAGCAGCTCGGTGACAGGACCGGACGAGACCCAGTACTTC. The whole variable domain, remainder taken from reference TRBV7-8 and TRBJ2-5, is GAGVSQSPRYKVAKRGQDVALRCDPISGHVSLFWYQQALGQGPEFLTYFQNEAQLDKSGLPSDRFFAERPEGSVSTLKIQRTQQEDSAVYLCASSSVTGPDETQYFGPGTRLLVL.

The chain uses TRBV10-3 and TRBJ2-7, with 8 bases lining up with TRBD1. The CDR3 is 13 amino acids. The trim removed 10 bases at V and 1 base at J, leaving 6 bases unmatched. The germline CDR1 and CDR2 sequences are ENHRY and SYGVKD. The CDR3 bases are TGTGCCACTGTGGGACAGGAATCCTACGAGCAGTACTTC. This sequence encodes CATVGQESYEQYF.

The chain combines TRBV20-1 with TRBJ2-5, with 7 nucleotides matching TRBD2. CDR1 and CDR2 (germline): DFQATT, SNEGSKA (reference sequence). Losses at the gene ends were 0 bases for V and 4 bases for J; bases not matched to a gene: 8. The CDR3 runs to 15 residues. CDR3 loop: CSARDGRDDRETQYF. The CDR3 DNA reads TGCAGTGCTAGAGATGGGAGGGACGACCGAGAGACCCAGTACTTC.

This clonotype showed up just a few times. This chain connects TRBV6-2 or TRBV6-3 to TRBJ1-5, with 9 bases identical to TRBD1. The CDR3 extends over 22 amino acids. The germline gives CDR1 MNHEY, CDR2 SVGEGT. The ends lost 5 bases at V and 0 bases at J; junction bases unmatched: 23. Here the CDR3 DNA reads TGTGCCAGCAGTCAAGACTACCAACCGGGACAGGGTTTTCGGGATAGCAATCAGCCCCAGCATTTT. Its protein is CASSQDYQPGQGFRDSNQPQHF.

This sequence joins TRBV2 and TRBJ2-3; 12 bases are a match to TRBD2. This CDR3 has 17 residues. Unmatched junction bases numbered 11, after V lost 6 bases and J lost 4 bases. CDR1 is SNHLY and CDR2 is FYNNEI in the germline V gene. DNA of the CDR3: TGTGCCAGCAGGGGGACTAGCGGGCAGGGGGTGGCAGATACGCAGTATTTT. Translation: CASRGTSGQGVADTQYF.

The chain recombines TRBV20-1 with TRBJ1-4, with 10 positions matching TRBD1. V was pared by 6 bases and J by 8 bases, with 9 bases of the junction left unmatched. Germline CDR1 reads DFQATT; CDR2 reads SNEGSKA (reference sequence). This CDR3 has 14 residues. The CDR3 is CSAHAGTGEEKLFF. As DNA, the CDR3 is TGCAGTGCGCACGCTGGGACAGGGGAGGAAAAACTGTTTTTT.

About this clonotype itself: At one of its ends the junction is not consistent with the germline gene, which may arise from a read error. The gene calls are TRBV4-3 and TRBJ2-7; D is perhaps TRBD1 (5 bases). Germline CDR1 and CDR2: LGHNA and YSLEER. There are 13 residues in the CDR3. This CDR3 reads CASSQEGRQGLLF. The CDR3, as DNA: TGCGCCAGCAGCCAAGAAGGGCGGCAGGGCCTACTCTTC.

The rearrangement joins TRBV15 to TRBJ2-7; tentative D call: TRBD1 (6 bases). CDR3 length: 13 amino acids. The V end was cut by 5 bases, the J end by 3 bases, with 11 bases between. From germline, CDR1 is LNHNV and CDR2 YYDKDF (reference sequence). Here the CDR3 DNA reads TGTGCCACCAGCTCTCGCAGGGGCTACGAGCAGTACTTC. It specifies CATSSRRGYEQYF.

The chain employs TRBV24-1 and TRBJ1-2; D possibly corresponds to TRBD1 (6 bases). CDR1 and CDR2 (germline): KGHDR, SFDVKD. The CDR3 consists of 16 residues. V lost 0 bases and J 3 bases, leaving 13 bases between the germline ends. The CDR3, as DNA: TGTGCCACCAGTGATTTGCATGGGGGACATCACTATGGCTACACCTTC. Translating it yields CATSDLHGGHHYGYTF.

This clonotype was recorded many times. The V and J genes are TRBV7-9 and TRBJ1-2, with 10 nucleotides matching TRBD1. The ends lost 3 bases at V and 7 bases at J; junction bases unmatched: 8. Germline values: CDR1 SEHNR, CDR2 FQNEAQ (reference sequence). The CDR3 runs to 15 residues. The CDR3, as DNA: TGTGCCAGCAGCTTCGAGACAGGGGGCTCGCGTGGCTACACCTTC. Protein product: CASSFETGGSRGYTF.

The CDR3 spells CASSPAEYSYNSPLHF. In nucleotides, the CDR3 is TGTGCCAGTAGCCCGGCGGAGTACTCCTATAATTCACCCCTCCACTTT. The chain joins TRBV19 to TRBJ1-6, with D unclear. The CDR3 length is 16 residues. From germline, CDR1 is LNHDA and CDR2 SQIVND (reference sequence). The germline V and J ends were trimmed by 6 bases and 0 bases, with 12 bases remaining between them.

This clonotype was observed a handful of times. The chain links TRBV4-1 to TRBJ2-5; D assignment may be TRBD1 or TRBD2 (5 bases each). This CDR3 is built from 16 residues. The V gene's germline CDR1 is MGHRA and CDR2 YSYEKL. Deletions cut 2 bases from V and 1 base from J, with 14 bases between. CDR3 protein: CASSQRLAGAQETQYF. CDR3 sequence (DNA): TGCGCCAGCAGCCAACGTTTGGCCGGGGCCCAAGAGACCCAGTACTTC.

V usage is TRBV6-5 and J usage is TRBJ1-2; unclear D gene. This CDR3 contains 15 residues. Germline loops: CDR1 MNHEY, CDR2 SVGAGI. The ends were cut back, 2 bases at V and 0 bases at J, with 10 bases in the middle. CDR3 nucleotides: TGTGCCAGCAGTTACGGGAGTTCACCTAACTATGGCTACACCTTC. It specifies CASSYGSSPNYGYTF.

This chain joins TRBV13 and TRBJ2-3, with 7 bases identical to TRBD1. CDR1 is PRHDT and CDR2 is FYEKMQ in the germline V gene (reference sequence). The CDR3 contains 15 residues. J gave up 1 base and V 3 bases, and 4 bases lay outside the gene matches. CDR3 in amino acids: CASSFGGQRTDTQYF. CDR3 bases: TGTGCCAGCAGCTTTGGGGGACAGCGCACAGATACGCAGTATTTT. Full variable domain (rest looked up from reference TRBV13 and TRBJ2-3): AAGVIQSPRHLIKEKRETATLKCYPIPRHDTVYWYQQGPGQDPQFLISFYEKMQSDKGSIPDRFSAQQFSDYHSELNMSSLELGDSALYFCASSFGGQRTDTQYFGPGTRLTVL.